This T cell receptor beta chain was sequenced for a study of blood T cell repertoires in COVID-19. Across the study: Specimens from acute and convalescent COVID-19 originated in the United States, Italy and Spain. The analysed material was cDNA or gDNA that came from T cells, B-cell-depleted T cells, or PBMCs.

Germline V gives CDR1 SGHAT, CDR2 FQNNGV. CDR3 size: 14 residues. With 3 bases removed from V and 5 bases from J, the gap between germline ends came to 14 bases. Original processing notes: Reference gene primer amplification gave nucleated cell count estimates. Libraries were prepared by immunoSEQ multiplex PCR; TCRdb keeps only in-frame clonotypes and omits some of them. V and J calls and clone size are copied from that table; D and trimming were computed from the DNA. This sample carries 150,000 to 200,000 clones, approximately 90% of them seen once, and the ten largest clones take 1.5% to 2%. The material sequenced was peripheral blood. The chain employs TRBV11-2 and TRBJ2-7, with D perhaps matching TRBD2 (5 bases). The source is a young man who had recovered from COVID-19. Written as DNA, the CDR3 is TGTGCCAGCAGCTTTTACGAGGGCTCGCACGAGCAGTACTTC. Protein: CASSFYEGSHEQYF.